This T cell receptor (beta chain) was sequenced during a study of OX40 agonist ivuxolimab in advanced cancers. Study at large: Two patients with cutaneous melanoma and one with hepatocellular carcinoma, three in total, showed partial responses.

CDR1 is MDHEN and CDR2 is SYDVKM in the germline V gene. The ends lost 8 bases at V and 4 bases at J; junction bases unmatched: 2. The CDR3 consists of 12 residues. Data came from immunoSEQ multiplex PCR; TCRdb stores just in-frame clones and leaves some out. The table has under 100,000 clones, approximately 85% seen once. A single count supports this clone. The chain recombines TRBV28 with TRBJ2-7; 10 nucleotides agree with TRBD1. This sequence originates from an adult with an advanced solid tumor such as melanoma, head and neck, liver or kidney cancer. This specimen consisted of CD4+ or CD8+ T cells sorted from blood, obtained in a trial of the OX40 agonist ivuxolimab. The CDR3 nucleotides are TGTGCCAGCCGGACAGGGGGGTACGAGCAGTACTTC. As protein: CASRTGGYEQYF.